This TCR beta chain is from a study of T-cell reconstitution after alpha-beta-depleted transplantation in children. This CDR3 region has 16 residues. Trimming removed 3 bases from V and 0 bases from J, with 14 bases in between. The germline gives CDR1 SQVTM, CDR2 ANQGSEA. The library targeted TCRbeta and was prepared with unique molecular identifiers. Each CDR3 protein is one row after TCRdb ran MiXCR on the PCR reads. The sample lists hundreds of thousands of distinct CDR3 sequences, roughly 15% occurring once. This clonotype was detected many times. This clonotype originated in a human donor who donated a stem cell graft to a child with acute myeloid leukemia. This chain connects TRBV29-1 to TRBJ2-2; perhaps TRBD1 as D (5 bases). The sequencing used PBMCs from the stem cell graft donor, collected from the stem cell graft. The CDR3: CSVESQGSPNTGELFF. The CDR3 DNA reads as TGCAGCGTTGAGTCCCAGGGCAGCCCGAACACCGGGGAGCTGTTTTTT.